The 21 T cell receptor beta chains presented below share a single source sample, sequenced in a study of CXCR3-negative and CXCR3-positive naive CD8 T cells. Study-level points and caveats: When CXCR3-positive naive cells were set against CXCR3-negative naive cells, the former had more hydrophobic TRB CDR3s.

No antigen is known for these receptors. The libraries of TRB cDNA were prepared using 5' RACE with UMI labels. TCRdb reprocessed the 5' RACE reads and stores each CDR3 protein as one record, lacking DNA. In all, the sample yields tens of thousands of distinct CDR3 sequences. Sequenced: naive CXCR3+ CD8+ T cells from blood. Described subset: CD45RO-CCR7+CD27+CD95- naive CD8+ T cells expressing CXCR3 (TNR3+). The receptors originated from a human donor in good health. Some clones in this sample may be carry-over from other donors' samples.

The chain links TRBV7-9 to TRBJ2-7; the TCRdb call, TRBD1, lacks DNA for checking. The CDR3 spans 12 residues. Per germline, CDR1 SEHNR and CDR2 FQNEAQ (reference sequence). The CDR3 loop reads CASRGRSYEQYF.

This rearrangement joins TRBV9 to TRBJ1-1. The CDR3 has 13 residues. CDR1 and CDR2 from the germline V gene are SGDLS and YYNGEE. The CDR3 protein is CASSVGSDTEAFF.

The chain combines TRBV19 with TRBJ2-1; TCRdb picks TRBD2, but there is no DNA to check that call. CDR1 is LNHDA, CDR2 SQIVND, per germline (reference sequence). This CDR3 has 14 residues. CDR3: CASSKTSGSDEQFF. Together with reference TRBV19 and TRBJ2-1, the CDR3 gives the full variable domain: DGGITQSPKYLFRKEGQNVTLSCEQNLNHDAMYWYRQDPGQGLRLIYYSQIVNDFQKGDIAEGYSVSREKKESFPLTVTSAQKNPTAFYLCASSKTSGSDEQFFGPGTRLTVL.

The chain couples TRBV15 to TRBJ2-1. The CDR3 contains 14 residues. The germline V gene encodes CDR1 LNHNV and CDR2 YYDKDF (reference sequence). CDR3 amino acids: CATSDRGSYNEQLF.

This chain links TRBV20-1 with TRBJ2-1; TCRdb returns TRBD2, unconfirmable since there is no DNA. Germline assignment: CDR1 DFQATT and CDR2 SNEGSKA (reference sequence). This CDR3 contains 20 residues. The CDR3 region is CSATFYLDQGPRFSYNEQFF.

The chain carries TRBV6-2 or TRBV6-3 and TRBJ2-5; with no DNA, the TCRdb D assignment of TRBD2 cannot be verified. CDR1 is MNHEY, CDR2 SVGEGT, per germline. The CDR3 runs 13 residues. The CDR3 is CASRLAGGETQYF.

The CDR3 here is CASSLLAGGPKFYEQYF. This chain connects TRBV28 to TRBJ2-7; TCRdb indicates TRBD2, and absent DNA this call remains unverified. Per germline, CDR1 MDHEN and CDR2 SYDVKM. This CDR3 has 17 amino acids. Variable domain in full (rest from reference TRBV28 and TRBJ2-7): DVKVTQSSRYLVKRTGEKVFLECVQDMDHENMFWYRQDPGLGLRLIYFSYDVKMKEKGDIPEGYSVSREKKERFSLILESASTNQTSMYLCASSLLAGGPKFYEQYFGPGTRLTVT.

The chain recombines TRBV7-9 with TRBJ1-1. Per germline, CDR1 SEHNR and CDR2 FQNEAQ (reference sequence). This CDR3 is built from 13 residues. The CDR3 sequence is CASQQGVNTEAFF.

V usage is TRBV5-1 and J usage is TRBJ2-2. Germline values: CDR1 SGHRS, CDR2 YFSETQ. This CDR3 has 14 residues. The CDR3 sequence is CASSTDLGPGELFF. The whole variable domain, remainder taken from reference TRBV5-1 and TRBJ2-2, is KAGVTQTPRYLIKTRGQQVTLSCSPISGHRSVSWYQQTPGQGLQFLFEYFSETQRNKGNFPGRFSGRQFSNSRSEMNVSTLELGDSALYLCASSTDLGPGELFFGEGSRLTVL.

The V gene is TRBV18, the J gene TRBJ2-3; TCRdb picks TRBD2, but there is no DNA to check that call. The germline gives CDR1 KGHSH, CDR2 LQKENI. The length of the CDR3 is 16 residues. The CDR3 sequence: CASSPEEGPRTDTQYF.

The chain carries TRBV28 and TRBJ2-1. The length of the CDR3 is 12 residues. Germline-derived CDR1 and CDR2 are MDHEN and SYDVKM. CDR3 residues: CASSFRNNEQFF. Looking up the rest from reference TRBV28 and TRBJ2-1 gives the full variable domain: DVKVTQSSRYLVKRTGEKVFLECVQDMDHENMFWYRQDPGLGLRLIYFSYDVKMKEKGDIPEGYSVSREKKERFSLILESASTNQTSMYLCASSFRNNEQFFGPGTRLTVL.

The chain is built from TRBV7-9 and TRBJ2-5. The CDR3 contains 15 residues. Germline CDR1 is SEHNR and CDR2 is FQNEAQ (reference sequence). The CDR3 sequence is CASSLYWMEQETQYF.

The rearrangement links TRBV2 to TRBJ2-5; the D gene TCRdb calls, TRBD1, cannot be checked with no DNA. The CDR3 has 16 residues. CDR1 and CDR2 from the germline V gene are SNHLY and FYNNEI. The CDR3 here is CASSGPQGTYQETQYF. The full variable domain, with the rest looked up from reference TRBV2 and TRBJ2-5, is EPEVTQTPSHQVTQMGQEVILRCVPISNHLYFYWYRQILGQKVEFLVSFYNNEISEKSEIFDDQFSVERPDGSNFTLKIRSTKLEDSAMYFCASSGPQGTYQETQYFGPGTRLLVL.

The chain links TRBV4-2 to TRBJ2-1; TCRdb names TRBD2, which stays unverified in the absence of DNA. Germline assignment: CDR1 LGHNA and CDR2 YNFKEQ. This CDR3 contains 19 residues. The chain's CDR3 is CASSQTPGRRGGSDNEQFF.

The CDR3 is CASSDYGRPLNTGELFF. The chain carries TRBV2 and TRBJ2-2; checking the TCRdb D call of TRBD1 is not possible without DNA. Germline values: CDR1 SNHLY, CDR2 FYNNEI. The CDR3 has 17 residues.

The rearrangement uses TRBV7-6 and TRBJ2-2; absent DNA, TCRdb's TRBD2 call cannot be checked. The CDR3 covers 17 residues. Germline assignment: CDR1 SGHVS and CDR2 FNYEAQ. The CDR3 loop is CASSLGAGTLDTGELFF.

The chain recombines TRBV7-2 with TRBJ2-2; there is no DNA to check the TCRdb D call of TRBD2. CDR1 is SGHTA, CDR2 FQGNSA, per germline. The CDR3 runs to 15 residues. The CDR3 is CASSLLAGVPGELFF.

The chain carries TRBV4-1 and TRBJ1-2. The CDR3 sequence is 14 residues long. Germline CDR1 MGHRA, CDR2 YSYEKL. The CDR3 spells CASSQKSENYGYTF.

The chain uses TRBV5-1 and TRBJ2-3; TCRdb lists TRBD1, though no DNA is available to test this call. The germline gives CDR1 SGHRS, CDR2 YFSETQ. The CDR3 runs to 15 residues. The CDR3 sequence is CASSREQWSTDTQYF.

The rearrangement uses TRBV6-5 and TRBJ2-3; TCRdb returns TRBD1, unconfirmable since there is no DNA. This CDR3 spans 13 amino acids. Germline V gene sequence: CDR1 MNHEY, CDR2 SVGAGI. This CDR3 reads CASGRSGPDTQYF.

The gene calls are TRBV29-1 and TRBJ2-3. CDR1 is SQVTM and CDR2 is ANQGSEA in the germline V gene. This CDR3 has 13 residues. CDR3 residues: CSVAGRSTDTQYF.